This T cell receptor (beta chain) was captured in a study of human T cells and chemical hapten exposure. In the study overall: All through the approximately 24-week study, the scalp of each patient received diphenylcyclopropenone doses weekly. Study results and caveats: PT1 expanded TCR counts correlated positively with patch test score.

The CDR3 spans 12 residues. Germline CDR1 reads KGHSH; CDR2 reads LQKENI. V was cut by 4 bases and J by 8 bases, with 9 bases left in between. Regarding this clonotype: Its cognate antigen is unknown.

Unique molecular identifiers were attached to individual cDNA molecules within the library. Per the original methods: TCRs per sample had a median of around 100,000 and ranged from about 20,000 to 700,000. TCRdb reanalysed the RACE reads using MiXCR and keeps one entry per CDR3 protein. For this entry, the V and J calls and clone size follow TCRdb and not the study's own pipeline. The table lists 380,000 or so distinct CDR3 sequences, 5.5% of them singletons. Time point in this sample: pre-sensitization, week 0. Treatment in this sample: therapeutic diphenylcyclopropenone sensitization with weekly scalp DPC.

V and J are TRBV18 and TRBJ2-1; D remains ambiguous. The material sequenced was whole blood, taken in connection with sensitization to the hapten diphenylcyclopropenone (DPC). The TCR was taken from a woman aged 18-29 years with alopecia areata. Some clones in this sample may be carry-over from other donors' samples. CDR3 nucleotides: TGTGCCAGCTCACTCGGGCCTCATGAGCAGTTCTTC. This gives the protein CASSLGPHEQFF.